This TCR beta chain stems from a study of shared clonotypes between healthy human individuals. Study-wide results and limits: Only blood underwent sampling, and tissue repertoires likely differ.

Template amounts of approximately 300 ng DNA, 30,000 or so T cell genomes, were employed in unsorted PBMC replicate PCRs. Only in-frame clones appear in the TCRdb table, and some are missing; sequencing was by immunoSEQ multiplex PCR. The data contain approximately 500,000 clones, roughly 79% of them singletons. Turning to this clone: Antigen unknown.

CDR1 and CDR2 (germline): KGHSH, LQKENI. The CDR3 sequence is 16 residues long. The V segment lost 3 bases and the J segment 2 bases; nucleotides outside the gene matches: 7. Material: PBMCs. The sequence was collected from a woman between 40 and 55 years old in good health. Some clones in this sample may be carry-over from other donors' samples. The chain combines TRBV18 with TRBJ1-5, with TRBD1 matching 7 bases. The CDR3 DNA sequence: TGTGCCAGCTCACCGAGGGAAGGGGGCGGCAATCAGCCCCAGCATTTT. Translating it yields CASSPREGGGNQPQHF.